This is a list of T cell receptor beta chains from one sample in a study of control samples from healthy donors and cancer patients. Clones were sequenced by immunoSEQ multiplex PCR, and TCRdb holds only the in-frame ones, with some missing. The data show around 110,000 clones, approximately 92% seen once. Sequencing was performed on PBMCs. All receptors come from a woman aged 50 to 65 with colorectal cancer. CDR3s include the opening cysteine and the closing phenylalanine or tryptophan. Fields, in order: V gene, D gene, clone size, J gene, CDR3 DNA, CDR3 protein. A D gene is named only where the DNA matches it firmly. Where a row states a size, it is once, few, many or the class of an expanded clone; other rows omit it.

TRBV7-9	NA	NA	TRBJ1-2	TGTGCCAGCAGCTTGGGGGGCGGAGCGGGGGGCTACACCTTC	CASSLGGGAGGYTF
TRBV27	TRBD1	NA	TRBJ1-5	TGTGCCAGCAGTTGGGGACAGGGAAGGCAGCCCCAGCATTTT	CASSWGQGRQPQHF
TRBV18	TRBD1	NA	TRBJ2-1	TGTGCCAGCAGGGACAGTACCTACAATGAGCAGTTCTTC	CASRDSTYNEQFF
TRBV7-9	TRBD1	NA	TRBJ1-2	TGTGCCAGCAGCCATGATGGACAGGGCGATGGCTACACCTTC	CASSHDGQGDGYTF
TRBV5-1	NA	NA	TRBJ1-3	TGCGCCAGCAGCTGGGCTGGGGAAAACACCATATATTTT	CASSWAGENTIYF
TRBV5-1	NA	NA	TRBJ2-2	TGCGCCAGCAGCTTGGCAGGAAACACCGGGGAGCTGTTTTTT	CASSLAGNTGELFF
TRBV3-1/TRBV3-2	NA	NA	TRBJ2-5	TGTGCCAGCAGCCAAGGGGCGGGGGCGAAAGAGACCCAGTACTTC	CASSQGAGAKETQYF
TRBV9	TRBD1	NA	TRBJ1-3	TGTGCCAGCAGCGTCGGACAGGTCTCTGGAAACACCATATATTTT	CASSVGQVSGNTIYF
TRBV13	NA	NA	TRBJ2-2	TGTGCCAGCAGCTTACGTGGGGGGTACGGCGGCGGGGAGCTGTTTTTT	CASSLRGGYGGGELFF
TRBV28	TRBD1	NA	TRBJ1-4	TGTGCCAGCAGCCCGGGACAGATAAATGAAAAACTGTTTTTT	CASSPGQINEKLFF
TRBV5-1	NA	NA	TRBJ2-7	TGCGCCAGCAGCTTGGATGTGGGGTCCTACGAGCAGTACTTC	CASSLDVGSYEQYF
TRBV6-6	NA	NA	TRBJ1-5	TGTGCCAGCAGTTACATCCCCGACACGTTCAATCAGCCCCAGCATTTT	CASSYIPDTFNQPQHF
TRBV28	NA	NA	TRBJ2-7	TGTGCCAGCAGTTTATCGACCGGGTCCCAGTACTTC	CASSLSTGSQYF
TRBV5-1	NA	NA	TRBJ1-1	TGCGCCAGCAGTCTGGGAGGATATGAAGCTTTCTTT	CASSLGGYEAFF
TRBV3-1/TRBV3-2	NA	NA	TRBJ1-3	TGTGCCAGCAGCCAAGACACCGTAAAGGGAAACACCATATATTTT	CASSQDTVKGNTIYF
TRBV27	NA	NA	TRBJ2-3	TGTGCCAGCACGAGCAGGGTCCTTTGGGATACGCAGTATTTT	CASTSRVLWDTQYF
TRBV7-9	NA	once	TRBJ2-6	TGTGCCAGCAGCTTAATGCTCTCTGGGGCCAACGTCCTGACTTTC	CASSLMLSGANVLTF
TRBV9	TRBD2	NA	TRBJ2-1	TGTGCCAGCAGCGTAGCTAGCGGGGGATCCTACAATGAGCAGTTCTTC	CASSVASGGSYNEQFF
TRBV3-1/TRBV3-2	NA	NA	TRBJ1-2	TGTGCCAGCAGCCAAGGTCCCAACCCCTACTATGGCTACACCTTC	CASSQGPNPYYGYTF
TRBV7-6	NA	NA	TRBJ2-7	TGTGCCAGCAGCTTAAGGTACGCCGGGAGCTGCGAGCAGTACTTC	CASSLRYAGSCEQYF
TRBV7-8	NA	NA	TRBJ1-5	TGTGCCAGCAGCTTAGGCCCACGGGTTATATATAGCAATCAGCCCCAGCATTTT	CASSLGPRVIYSNQPQHF
TRBV5-1	NA	once	TRBJ2-1	TGCGCCAGCAGCTTGTCCAGGGAGAGAACGAAATACAATGAGCAGTTCTTC	CASSLSRERTKYNEQFF
TRBV9	TRBD1	NA	TRBJ1-3	TGTGCCAGCAGCGTGTCGGGACAGCCTGGAAACACCATATATTTT	CASSVSGQPGNTIYF
TRBV19	NA	NA	TRBJ2-2	TGTGCCAGTAGTATACCTAGCAGGATCACCGGGGAGCTGTTTTTT	CASSIPSRITGELFF
TRBV5-1	NA	NA	TRBJ1-2	TGCGCCAGCAGCTTCGACGGACCCTATGGCTACACCTTC	CASSFDGPYGYTF
TRBV30	NA	NA	TRBJ1-2	TGTGCCTGGAGTGGGGGGAAGGATGGCTACACCTTC	CAWSGGKDGYTF
TRBV15	NA	NA	TRBJ2-5	TGTGCCACAACCAAAACTCGGACGCCCCAAGAGACCCAGTACTTC	CATTKTRTPQETQYF
TRBV5-1	TRBD2	NA	TRBJ2-3	TGCGCCAGCAGCTTGGGATCAGCGGGGACAGATACGCAGTATTTT	CASSLGSAGTDTQYF
TRBV19	NA	NA	TRBJ1-3	TGTGCCAGTGCGAGGTCGGTTGGGCAGAACTCTGGAAACACCATATATTTT	CASARSVGQNSGNTIYF
TRBV6-5	NA	NA	TRBJ1-3	TGTGCCAGCGCCAGGGATTATACCAACACCATATATTTT	CASARDYTNTIYF
TRBV5-1	NA	NA	TRBJ2-1	TGCGCCAGCACCGGATCCAGCTCCTACAATGAGCAGTTCTTC	CASTGSSSYNEQFF
TRBV27	NA	NA	TRBJ2-6	TGTGCCAGCAGTTTAGGGGCCTCTGGGGCCAACGTCCTGACTTTC	CASSLGASGANVLTF
TRBV5-1	NA	NA	TRBJ2-1	TGCGCCAGCAGCTTGGCCGAGGACACCTTCTACAATGAGCAGTTCTTC	CASSLAEDTFYNEQFF
TRBV29-1	NA	NA	TRBJ1-5	TGCAGCGTTGGGACTAATGGGCGCAATCAGCCCCAGCATTTT	CSVGTNGRNQPQHF
TRBV30	TRBD1	NA	TRBJ1-5	TGTGCCTGGTTTAACCGGGACAGGGACTTCAAGAATCAGCCCCAGCATTTT	CAWFNRDRDFKNQPQHF
TRBV9	NA	NA	TRBJ2-3	TGTGCCAGCAGCGGGAGGGACACCTTCACAGATACGCAGTATTTT	CASSGRDTFTDTQYF
TRBV5-1	NA	NA	TRBJ1-5	TGCGCCAGCAGCGTCGAGGGTAGCAATCAGCCCCAGCATTTT	CASSVEGSNQPQHF
TRBV28	NA	NA	TRBJ2-5	TGTGCCAGCACCGACAGAGAGACCCAGTACTTC	CASTDRETQYF
TRBV11-3	NA	NA	TRBJ2-2	TGTGCCAGCAGCTTATTTGGGGGCGCCGGGGAGCTGTTTTTT	CASSLFGGAGELFF
TRBV3-1/TRBV3-2	NA	NA	TRBJ1-1	TGTGCCAGCAGTCAACGAGGGGGAAACACTGAAGCTTTCTTT	CASSQRGGNTEAFF
TRBV10-3	TRBD2	NA	TRBJ2-7	TGTGCCATCAGTGATAGTAGGCTAGCGGGGAGCTACGAGCAGTACTTC	CAISDSRLAGSYEQYF
TRBV11-3	TRBD2	NA	TRBJ2-3	TGTGCCAGCAGCCCAGGGACTAGCGGGAGCACAGATACGCAGTATTTT	CASSPGTSGSTDTQYF
TRBV3-1/TRBV3-2	NA	once	TRBJ2-7	TGTGCCAGCAGCCCAAGATCAATGAGCTCCTACGAGCAGTACTTC	CASSPRSMSSYEQYF
TRBV9	TRBD1	NA	TRBJ2-1	TGTGCCAGCAGCGGGGACAGCCTCAATGAGCAGTTCTTC	CASSGDSLNEQFF
TRBV7-9	NA	NA	TRBJ2-1	TGTGCCAGCAGCTGGGGACGGGATGAGCAGTTCTTC	CASSWGRDEQFF
TRBV6-5	TRBD2	NA	TRBJ2-2	TGTGCCAGCAGTATGTCGGGGGGGCACACCGGGGAGCTGTTTTTT	CASSMSGGHTGELFF